This TCR beta chain was obtained from a study of radiation and T cells in renal cell carcinoma. General observations from the study: No pretreatment tumor biopsies were available for baseline clonotypes. In blood, top tumor clones expanded by 2 weeks, shrinking by 4.

To note about this clone: Its antigen is unidentified.

Assay used: immunoSEQ multiplex PCR; TCRdb lists only in-frame clones, some missing. The data contain about 130,000 clones, 80% to 85% of them singletons. This CDR3 comprises 14 residues. V was clipped by 1 base and J by 3 bases, with 9 bases between them. CDR1 SGHTA and CDR2 FQGNSA come from the germline V gene. The time point was: baseline pretreatment blood. This sample's treatment: 15 Gy SBRT to primary tumor, nephrectomy 4 weeks later. Clear cell pathology was present in this patient's renal cell carcinoma. This sequence was found in a woman aged 60-75 years with renal cell carcinoma. The sequenced sample was blood, obtained from a patient whose treatment included radiotherapy and nephrectomy. The gene calls are TRBV7-2 and TRBJ1-1, with D possibly matching TRBD1 (5 bases). CDR3 sequence: CASSLEGGDTEAFF. The CDR3 region has the DNA TGTGCCAGCAGCTTAGAGGGAGGGGACACTGAAGCTTTCTTT.